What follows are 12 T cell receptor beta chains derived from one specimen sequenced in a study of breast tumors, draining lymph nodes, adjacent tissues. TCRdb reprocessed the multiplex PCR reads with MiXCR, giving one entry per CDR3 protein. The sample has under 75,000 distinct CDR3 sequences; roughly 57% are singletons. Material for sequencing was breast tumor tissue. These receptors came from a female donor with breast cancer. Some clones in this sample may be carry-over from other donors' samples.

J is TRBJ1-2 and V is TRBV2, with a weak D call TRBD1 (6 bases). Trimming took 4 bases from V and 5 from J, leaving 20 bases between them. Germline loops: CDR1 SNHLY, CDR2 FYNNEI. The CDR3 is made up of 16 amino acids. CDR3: CASSAREQGFQYGYTF. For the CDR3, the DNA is TGTGCCAGCAGTGCTAGGGAGCAGGGGTTTCAGTATGGCTACACCTTC.

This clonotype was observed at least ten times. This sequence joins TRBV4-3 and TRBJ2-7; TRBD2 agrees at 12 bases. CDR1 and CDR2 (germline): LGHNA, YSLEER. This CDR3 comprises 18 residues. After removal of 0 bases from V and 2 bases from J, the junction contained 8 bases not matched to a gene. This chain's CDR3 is CASSQDYGGLAGPYEQYF. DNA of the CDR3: TGCGCCAGCAGCCAAGATTACGGGGGACTAGCGGGCCCCTACGAGCAGTACTTC.

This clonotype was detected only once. CDR3: CASSEQGGVETQYF. CDR3 in DNA: TGTGCCAGCAGCGAACAGGGGGGAGTAGAGACCCAGTACTTC. V and J are TRBV11-2 and TRBJ2-5, with 8 bases matching TRBD1. Germline CDR1 SGHAT, CDR2 FQNNGV. The V and J ends lost 5 bases and 4 bases, in that order; junction bases with no gene match: 6. The CDR3 covers 14 residues.

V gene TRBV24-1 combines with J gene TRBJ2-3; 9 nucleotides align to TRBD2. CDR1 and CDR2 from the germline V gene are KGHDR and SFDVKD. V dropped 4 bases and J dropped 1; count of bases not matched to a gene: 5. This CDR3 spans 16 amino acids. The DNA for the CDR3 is TGTGCCACCAGTGACCAGGGACTAGCAGGCACAGATACGCAGTATTTT. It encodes CATSDQGLAGTDTQYF.

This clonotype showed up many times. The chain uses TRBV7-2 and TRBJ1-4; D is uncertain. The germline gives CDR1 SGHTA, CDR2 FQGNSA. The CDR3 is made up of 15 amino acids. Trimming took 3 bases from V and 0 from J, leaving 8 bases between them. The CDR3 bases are TGTGCCAGCAGCTTCTATTTTGCAACTAATGAAAAACTGTTTTTT. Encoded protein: CASSFYFATNEKLFF.

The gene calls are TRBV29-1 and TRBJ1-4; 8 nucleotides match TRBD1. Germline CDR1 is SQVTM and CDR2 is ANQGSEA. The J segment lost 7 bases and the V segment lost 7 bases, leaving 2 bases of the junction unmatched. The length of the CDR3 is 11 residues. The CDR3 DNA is TGCAGCGGGGGGACAGGTGAAAAACTGTTTTTT. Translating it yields CSGGTGEKLFF.

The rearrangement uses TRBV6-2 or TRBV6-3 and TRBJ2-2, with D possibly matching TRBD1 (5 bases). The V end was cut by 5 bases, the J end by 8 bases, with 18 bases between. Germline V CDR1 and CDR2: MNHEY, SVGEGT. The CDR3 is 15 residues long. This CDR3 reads CASSHQGVRIGELFF. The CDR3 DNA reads TGTGCCAGCAGTCACCAGGGTGTGAGAATAGGGGAGCTGTTTTTT.

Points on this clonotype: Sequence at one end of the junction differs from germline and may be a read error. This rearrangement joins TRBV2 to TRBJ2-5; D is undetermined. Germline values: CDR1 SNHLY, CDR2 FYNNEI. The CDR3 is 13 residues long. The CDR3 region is CASREGVGETQYF. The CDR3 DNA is TGTGCCAGCAGGGAAGGAGTAGGGGAGACCCAGTACTTC.

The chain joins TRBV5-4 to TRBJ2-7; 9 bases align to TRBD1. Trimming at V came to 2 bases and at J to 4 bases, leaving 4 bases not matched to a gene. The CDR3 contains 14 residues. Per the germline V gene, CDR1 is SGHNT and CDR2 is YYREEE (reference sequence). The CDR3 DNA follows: TGTGCCAGCAGCTTTGGACAGGGGCTATACGAGCAGTACTTC. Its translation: CASSFGQGLYEQYF.

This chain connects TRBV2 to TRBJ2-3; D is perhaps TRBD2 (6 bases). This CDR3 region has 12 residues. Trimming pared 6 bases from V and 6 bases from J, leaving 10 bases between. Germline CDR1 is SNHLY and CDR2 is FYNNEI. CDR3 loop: CASRGGSDTQYF. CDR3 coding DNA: TGTGCCAGCAGGGGGGGATCTGATACGCAGTATTTT.

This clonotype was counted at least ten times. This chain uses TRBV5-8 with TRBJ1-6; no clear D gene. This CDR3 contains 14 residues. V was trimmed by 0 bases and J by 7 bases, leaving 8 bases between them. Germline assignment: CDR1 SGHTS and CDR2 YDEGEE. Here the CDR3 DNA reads TGTGCCAGCAGCTTGGTGGGAGGGAATTCACCCCTCCACTTT. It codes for CASSLVGGNSPLHF.

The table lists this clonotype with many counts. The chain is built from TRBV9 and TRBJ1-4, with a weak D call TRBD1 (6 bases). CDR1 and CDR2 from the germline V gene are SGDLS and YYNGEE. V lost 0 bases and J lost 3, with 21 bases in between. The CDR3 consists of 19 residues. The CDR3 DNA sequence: TGTGCCAGCAGCGTAGGAAGGGGGACAACGGCGAGGGCTAATGAAAAACTGTTTTTT. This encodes CASSVGRGTTARANEKLFF.